The T cell receptor beta chain under discussion was sequenced for a study of cytomegalovirus exposure and HLA in healthy donors (dated by TCRdb to about 2017). Context from the whole study: According to an earlier analysis of around 600 of the donors, about 190 million T cells yielded roughly 100 million unique TCR beta sequences and 276 Gb of sequence data. HLA typing included class I and class II loci at four-digit resolution. A later analysis re-examined previously published TCR beta repertoires from several hundred donors and added high-resolution HLA genotyping to investigate patterns of TCR occurrence. Among 398 genotyped donors of the cohort, an average of approximately 240,000 unique TCR beta nucleotide sequences were sequenced per donor, 15% to 20% of them non-productive. Using immunosequencing, the study profiled T cell repertoires from 666 subjects and related those repertoires to cytomegalovirus serostatus. Because of strong linkage in the cohort, a handful of DR-DQ haplotypes were treated as single units for association and clustering. All discovery cohort repertoires had been generated using a single sequencing platform. A later genetic analysis used genome-wide SNP genotypes for about 55% of the 666 donors, treating that subset as a discovery cohort. The number of typed donors differed by locus: about 620-630 for A, B, C, DRB1 and DQB1; 500 to 550 for DQA1; fewer than 610 for DPA1; and some 450 for DPB1. The genetic ancestry cluster associated with self-reported Caucasian donors included roughly four fifths of the approximately 400 genotyped donors. The aim of the study was to test whether cataloging public T cell receptors could identify signatures of past pathogen exposure. Rather than drawing on any new phenotypic data, the later analysis identified candidate immune exposures from TCR beta sequences and the way those sequences occurred across donors. Roughly 300 gigabases of sequencing data and approximately 84 million unique TCR sequences were included in an early release covering around 600 HLA-typed donors. A separate validation cohort of about 110 different subjects was used in addition to the approximately 670-subject first cohort. High-throughput TCR immunosequencing, statistical association of individual TCRs with disease status, and machine learning were combined to predict cytomegalovirus infection status. An earlier analysis of about 620 of the donors applied high-throughput TCR beta sequencing to assess whether each TCR beta V gene segment acted as functional or pseudogenic. Donor age, sex, ethnicity and CMV serostatus were compiled alongside the repertoire data. Broad study findings and their caveats: In a later analysis, TCR association rates were found to vary across HLA loci, with the most associated TCRs seen for DRB1 alleles and the fewest for HLA-C alleles. A cluster of highly shared sequence variants was judged likely to represent a technical artifact of the sequencing pipeline. Linkage disequilibrium might explain the correlated functional status among segregating V segments, but an unknown experimental factor could not be excluded. A later analysis associated approximately 17,000 TCR beta sequences with specific HLA alleles at a false discovery rate of 0.05. In an earlier analysis of 587 of the donors, most TCR beta V segments appeared in productive rearrangements about 87% or about 30% of the time, broadly matching IMGT annotations. A later analysis found that HLA-associated TCR beta chains were more clonally expanded and had lower generation probabilities than equally common non-associated chains. The classifier was reported to diagnose cytomegalovirus status with high specificity and sensitivity in both the original cohort and the validation cohort. In a later analysis, several top co-occurrence clusters were reported to appear linked to parvovirus B19, influenza, CMV and Epstein-Barr virus. Because some donors lacked HLA typing at each locus, the association tests relied only on the typed subset. A further reported finding was that TCR beta sequences accurately predicted the HLA-A and HLA-B alleles for most subjects in the first cohort. Roughly uniform sequencing depth across donors was assumed in presence/absence analyses, although this assumption may not hold. Most CMV-associated TCR beta chains appeared to be HLA-restricted in a later analysis, and the HLA associations seemed to be driven largely by CMV exposure. Immune exposure information for the cohort was limited to CMV serostatus. Most TCR sequences were observed very rarely across donors, whereas some public TCRs were present in many individuals. A later genetic analysis reported fewer N-insertions in productive TCRs among donors in an Asian-associated ancestry cluster than the roughly 700-donor mean. Fewer than 20 rarely observed V segments, including chromosome 9 orphons, were excluded from the earlier analysis of several hundred of the donors because counts were too low. A later genetic analysis associated a missense DCLRE1C variant with V-gene and J-gene trimming of TCR beta chains, and an independent cohort replicated the association. The cohort was sequenced for TCR beta chains only, and without alpha or paired-chain data the features that could be detected were limited. In vitro tests confirmed that a few of the cytomegalovirus-associated TCR beta chains recognize cytomegalovirus antigens. Some IMGT-functional V segments, including TRBV6-2 and TRBV6-3, could not be told apart with the 87-base-pair reads, so those segments were excluded. It was suggested by the authors that the approach could potentially be generalized to other disease states and immunological phenotypes. The study listed 150 to 200 TCR beta chains as associated with cytomegalovirus. Assigning TCR associations to individual alleles was difficult when HLA alleles, especially DR and DQ, strongly co-occurred.

The method was the immunoSEQ multiplex PCR assay. For the multiplex PCR, a mixture combining 60 forward primers for TCR Vbeta segments and 13 reverse primers for TCR Jbeta segments was used. The CDR3 region of rearranged TCR beta genes was amplified from genomic DNA by a multiplex PCR assay. On the Illumina HiSeq System, the amplified TCR beta libraries were sequenced as 87-base-pair reads. Under the source paper's analysis protocol: In a later analysis, about 80 million unique TCR beta chains were counted across the 666 repertoires, and approximately 11 million of these chains were shared by at least two donors. Raw reads were error-corrected and collapsed into unique sequences with a nearest-neighbor algorithm that merged closely related sequences to remove PCR and sequencing errors. V, D and J gene segments were assigned by aligning CDR3 sequences to IMGT reference sequences. Each retained sequence needed at least a six-nucleotide match to both a V gene segment and a J gene segment. A rearrangement counted as productive if the CDR3 had no stop codons and remained in frame with V and J, and every other rearrangement counted as non-productive. Following IMGT convention, CDR3 was defined as the stretch from the second conserved V-encoded cysteine to the conserved J-encoded phenylalanine. The earlier analysis of 587 of the donors excluded any sequence lacking an unambiguous match to a single V gene segment. In an earlier analysis of a few hundred of the donors, V segments were called functional above 56.7% productive rearrangements and were called segregating when the between-donor standard deviation exceeded 5%. A statistical classification framework was built to diagnose cytomegalovirus status from the catalog of TCR beta chain sequences. In a later analysis, TCR nucleotide sequences were compared against IMGT/GENE-DB human TR gene sequences so that V and J genes could be assigned. The TCRdist pipeline was used in a later analysis to assign CDR3 sequences and most-parsimonious VDJ recombination scenarios. In a later analysis, each TCR beta chain was defined by its CDR3 amino acid sequence together with its V-gene family, and reads lacking a unique V-gene family were excluded. To address suspected cross-contamination and a sequencing artifact, a later analysis removed 592 highly shared, low-generation-probability nucleotide sequences. For each public chain, a later analysis derived a clonal expansion index from normalized ranks of inferred template counts within each repertoire. In a later analysis, generation probabilities were computed using a VDJ recombination model fitted to out-of-frame rearrangements, and the results were checked against IGoR. Hypergeometric tests were used in a later analysis to score TCR-TCR, TCR-HLA and TCR-CMV co-occurrence, with a repertoire-size bias correction applied to the TCR pairs. A later analysis estimated false discovery rates by permuting HLA or CMV assignments 20 times. In a later analysis, co-occurring TCRs were grouped with DBSCAN, and TCRdist sequence similarity was added when clustering was performed within HLA-allele-positive subsets. Repertoires with fewer than 30,000 or more than 120,000 public chains, plus five repertoires with anomalous nucleotide sharing, were excluded from co-occurrence clustering. TCRdb retrieved this table from immuneACCESS and kept in-frame rearrangements only. Not all clones are present; in checked studies, unresolved V genes account for under half, and no reason is known for the remainder. The DNA was the basis for D and trimming; V, J and clone size are from that table. Here the sample has some 110,000 clones; around 64% occur a single time. Together, the top ten hold roughly 10% of the sample.

The CDR3 covers 12 residues, taking in both the cysteine and the phenylalanine. The CDR3 DNA has 36 bases and is translated from base 1. The germline V gene (reference sequence) provides CDR1 GTSNPN and CDR2 SVGIG. The V end gives up 3 bases and the J end 8 bases, leaving 4 bases in the junction not matched to a gene. The cohort was made up of approximately 700 healthy bone marrow donors. All cohort members were sampled while nominally healthy, although unrecorded immune exposures were likely present. The donor tested CMV seropositive and was one of the 289 seropositive cohort members. Each donor provided a peripheral blood sample, and peripheral blood mononuclear cells were used for TCR beta sequencing. Genomic DNA was extracted from the blood cell samples with the Qiagen DNeasy Blood Extraction Kit. Concerning this clone itself: The antigen this receptor binds is unknown. No much larger clone exists at a distance of one base, and base qualities are not known.

This chain is built from TRBV30 and TRBJ1-2, and 9 junctional nucleotides match TRBD1. The clonotype comes from a man aged 25-45 years in good health and CMV-seropositive. Specimen: PBMCs. The bases are TGTGCCTGGAGGACAGGGGGGGGAGGCTACACCTTC. It translates to CAWRTGGGGYTF.